The present TCR beta chain was sequenced within a study of blood T cell repertoires in COVID-19. Per the original data handling: Nucleated cell counts were estimated from reference gene primer amplification. Data came from immunoSEQ multiplex PCR; TCRdb stores just in-frame clones and leaves some out. That table furnishes V, J and clone size, whereas the DNA furnished D and trimming. This sample has more than 200,000 clones, with approximately 90% found just once. The CDR3 sequence is 15 residues long. CDR1 and CDR2 (germline): LNHDA, SQIVND (reference sequence). Trimming cost V 4 bases and J 1 base, with 13 bases left between them. Donors in Cohort 3 counted as recovered after two negative PCRs, clearance, or symptom resolution.

This clonotype was sampled from a woman aged 25 to 39 who had recovered from COVID-19. V usage is TRBV19 and J usage is TRBJ1-2; TRBD1 is a possible D gene (5 bases). The material sequenced was PBMCs or T cells enriched from blood (not recorded which). CDR3 in amino acids: CASSTGRANNYGYTF. For the CDR3, the DNA is TGTGCCAGTAGTACGGGCAGGGCCAATAACTATGGCTACACCTTC.